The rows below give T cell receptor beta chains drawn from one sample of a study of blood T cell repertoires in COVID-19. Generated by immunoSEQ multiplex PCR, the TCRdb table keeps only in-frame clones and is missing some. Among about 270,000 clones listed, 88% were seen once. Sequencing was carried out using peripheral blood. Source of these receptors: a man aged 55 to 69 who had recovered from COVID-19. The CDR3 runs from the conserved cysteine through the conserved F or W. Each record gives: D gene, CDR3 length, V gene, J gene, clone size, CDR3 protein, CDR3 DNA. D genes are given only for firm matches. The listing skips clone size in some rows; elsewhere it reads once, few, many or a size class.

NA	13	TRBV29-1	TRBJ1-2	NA	CSVEVVRVYGYTF	TGCAGCGTTGAAGTCGTCAGGGTCTATGGCTACACCTTC
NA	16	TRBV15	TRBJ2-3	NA	CARTSQQLTRTDTQYF	TGTGCCAGAACTTCCCAACAGCTGACACGCACAGATACGCAGTATTTT
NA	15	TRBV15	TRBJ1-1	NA	CATSRERTQNTEAFF	TGTGCCACCAGCAGAGAGAGGACACAGAACACTGAAGCTTTCTTT
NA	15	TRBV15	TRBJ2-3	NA	CATSRDHLERDTQYF	TGTGCCACCAGCAGAGATCATCTAGAGCGAGATACGCAGTATTTT
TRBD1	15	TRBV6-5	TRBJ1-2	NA	CASSYQSGTGDGYTF	TGTGCCAGCAGTTACCAAAGCGGGACAGGGGATGGCTACACCTTC
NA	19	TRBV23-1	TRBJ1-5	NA	CASSQSSYLRPGKNQPQHF	TGCGCCAGCAGTCAATCGTCCTATTTACGTCCCGGGAAGAATCAGCCCCAGCATTTT
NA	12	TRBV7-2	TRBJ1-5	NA	CASSLSYQPQHF	TGTGCCAGCAGCCTCAGTTATCAGCCCCAGCATTTT
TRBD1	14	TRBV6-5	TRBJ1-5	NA	CASRPGQLNQPQHF	TGTGCCAGCAGACCGGGACAGTTAAATCAGCCCCAGCATTTT
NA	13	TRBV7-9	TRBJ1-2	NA	CASSRQGFGGYTF	TGTGCCAGCAGCCGCCAGGGATTTGGGGGCTACACCTTC
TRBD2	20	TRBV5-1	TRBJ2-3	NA	CASSSGLAGGGILSTDTQYF	TGCGCCAGCAGCTCGGGACTAGCGGGGGGTGGAATCCTTAGCACAGATACGCAGTATTTT
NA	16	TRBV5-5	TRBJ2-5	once	CASSSTGTPHRETQYF	TGTGCCAGCAGTTCCACCGGGACTCCCCATCGAGAGACCCAGTACTTC
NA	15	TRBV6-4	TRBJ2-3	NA	CASSDSAGSTDTQYF	TGTGCCAGCAGTGACTCGGCGGGGAGCACAGATACGCAGTATTTT
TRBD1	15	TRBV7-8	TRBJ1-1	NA	CASSGGQVMNTEAFF	TGTGCCAGCAGCGGAGGACAGGTGATGAACACTGAAGCTTTCTTT
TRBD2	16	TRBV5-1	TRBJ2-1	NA	CASSLNGGAAYNEQFF	TGCGCCAGCAGCCTGAACGGGGGGGCCGCCTACAATGAGCAGTTCTTC
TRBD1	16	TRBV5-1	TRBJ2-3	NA	CASSLARGLSTDTQYF	TGCGCCAGCAGCTTGGCGAGGGGGCTGAGCACAGATACGCAGTATTTT
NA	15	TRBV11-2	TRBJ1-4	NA	CASSLDRGEGEKLFF	TGTGCCAGCAGCTTAGACCGGGGTGAAGGTGAAAAACTGTTTTTT
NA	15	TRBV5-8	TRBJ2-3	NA	CASSLAVESTDTQYF	TGTGCCAGCAGCTTGGCCGTAGAGAGCACAGATACGCAGTATTTT
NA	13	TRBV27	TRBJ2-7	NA	CASSRGLAYEQYF	TGTGCCAGCAGCCGAGGGCTCGCCTACGAGCAGTACTTC
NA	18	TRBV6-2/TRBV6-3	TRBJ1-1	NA	CASSYSNSGGGSNTEAFF	TGTGCCAGCAGTTACTCGAATAGCGGTGGTGGGTCGAACACTGAAGCTTTCTTT
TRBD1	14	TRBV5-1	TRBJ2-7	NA	CASSGPGQAYEQYF	TGCGCCAGCAGCGGACCGGGACAGGCCTACGAGCAGTACTTC
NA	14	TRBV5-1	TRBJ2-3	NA	CASSFEGSTDTQYF	TGCGCCAGCAGCTTTGAGGGCAGCACAGATACGCAGTATTTT
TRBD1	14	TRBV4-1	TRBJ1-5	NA	CASSQRQGTQPQHF	TGCGCCAGCAGCCAGCGACAGGGCACTCAGCCCCAGCATTTT
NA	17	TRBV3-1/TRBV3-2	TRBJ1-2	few	CASSQGFGGTNNYGYTF	TGTGCCAGCAGCCAAGGTTTTGGGGGGACCAATAACTATGGCTACACCTTC
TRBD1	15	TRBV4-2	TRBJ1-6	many	CASSRTGGSDSPLHF	TGTGCCAGCAGCCGGACAGGGGGCTCTGATTCACCCCTCCACTTT
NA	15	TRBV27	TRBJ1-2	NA	CASSLTPIVSGGYTF	TGTGCCAGCAGTTTAACTCCGATAGTGTCCGGTGGCTACACCTTC
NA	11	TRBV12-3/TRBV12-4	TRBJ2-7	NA	CASSFLNEQYF	TGTGCCAGCAGTTTTTTAAACGAGCAGTACTTC
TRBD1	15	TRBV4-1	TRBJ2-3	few	CASSQEGQGTNTQYF	TGCGCCAGCAGCCAAGAGGGACAGGGCACCAATACGCAGTATTTT
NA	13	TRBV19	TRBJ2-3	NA	CASSIGGADTQYF	TGTGCCAGTAGTATCGGAGGAGCAGATACGCAGTATTTT
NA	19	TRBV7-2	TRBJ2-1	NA	CASSLIAVARVAPHNEQFF	TGTGCCAGCAGCTTAATCGCTGTGGCCAGGGTTGCACCTCACAATGAGCAGTTCTTC
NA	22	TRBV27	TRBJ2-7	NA	CASSPYRPQGTGPNLRTYEQYF	TGTGCCAGCAGTCCTTACCGGCCCCAGGGGACGGGCCCCAATCTTAGGACCTACGAGCAGTACTTC
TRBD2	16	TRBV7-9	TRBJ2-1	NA	CASSNPGLYSDHEQFF	TGTGCCAGCAGCAATCCGGGACTATATTCCGATCATGAGCAGTTCTTC
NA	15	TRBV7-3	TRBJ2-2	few	CASRSRTEGTGELFF	TGTGCCAGCAGATCCCGGACAGAAGGCACCGGGGAGCTGTTTTTT
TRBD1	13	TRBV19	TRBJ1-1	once	CASSIGQGNEAFF	TGTGCCAGTAGTATCGGACAGGGGAATGAAGCTTTCTTT
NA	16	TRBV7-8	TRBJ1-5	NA	CASSPQLAFRGQPQHF	TGTGCCAGCAGCCCGCAACTGGCCTTCAGAGGACAGCCCCAGCATTTT
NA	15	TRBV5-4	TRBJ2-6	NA	CAITRGGLGANVLTF	TGTGCCATCACTAGAGGGGGTCTTGGGGCCAACGTCCTGACTTTC
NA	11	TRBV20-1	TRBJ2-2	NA	CSASGPGELFF	TGCAGTGCTAGCGGTCCCGGGGAGCTGTTTTTT
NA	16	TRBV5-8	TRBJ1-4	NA	CASSPGHFATNEKLFF	TGTGCCAGCAGCCCGGGACACTTTGCAACTAATGAAAAACTGTTTTTT
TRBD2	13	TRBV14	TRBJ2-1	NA	CASSLSGYYEQFF	TGTGCCAGCAGCCTTAGCGGGTACTATGAGCAGTTCTTC
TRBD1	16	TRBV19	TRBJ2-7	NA	CASSHGRDRLSYEQYF	TGTGCCAGTAGTCACGGCCGGGACAGGTTATCCTACGAGCAGTACTTC
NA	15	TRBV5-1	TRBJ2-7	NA	CASSLGTTASYEQYF	TGCGCCAGCAGCTTAGGCACGACAGCATCCTACGAGCAGTACTTC
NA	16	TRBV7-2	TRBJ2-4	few	CASSFLDSLAKNIQYF	TGTGCCAGCAGCTTCTTGGACAGTTTAGCCAAAAACATTCAGTACTTC
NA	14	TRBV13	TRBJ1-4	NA	CASSFGQRNEKLFF	TGTGCCAGCAGCTTTGGACAAAGAAATGAAAAACTGTTTTTT
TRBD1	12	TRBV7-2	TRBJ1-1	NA	CASSLAGGGAFF	TGTGCCAGCAGCTTAGCAGGGGGCGGAGCTTTCTTT
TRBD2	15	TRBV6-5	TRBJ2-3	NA	CASTVLAASTDTQYF	TGTGCCAGCACCGTACTAGCGGCCAGCACAGATACGCAGTATTTT
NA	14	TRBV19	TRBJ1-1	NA	CASCLRGRSTEAFF	TGTGCCAGTTGCTTGCGGGGGAGGTCCACTGAAGCTTTCTTT
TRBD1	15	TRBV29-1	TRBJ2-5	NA	CSVEPHPTGSETQYF	TGCAGCGTTGAACCACACCCGACAGGGTCCGAGACCCAGTACTTC
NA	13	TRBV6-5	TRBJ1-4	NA	CASRTAVNEKLFF	TGTGCCAGCCGGACAGCGGTCAATGAAAAACTGTTTTTT
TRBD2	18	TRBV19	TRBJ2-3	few	CASTRQGSGLAVTDTQYF	TGTGCCAGTACACGGCAGGGATCGGGACTAGCGGTCACAGATACGCAGTATTTT
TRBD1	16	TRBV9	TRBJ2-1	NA	CASSHRQGQKANEQFF	TGTGCCAGCAGCCACCGGCAGGGACAGAAGGCCAATGAGCAGTTCTTC
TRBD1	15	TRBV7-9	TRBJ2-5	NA	CASSSLYRGQETQYF	TGTGCCAGCAGCTCCCTGTACAGGGGGCAAGAGACCCAGTACTTC
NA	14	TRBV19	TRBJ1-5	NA	CASSMEVNDQPQHF	TGTGCCAGTAGTATGGAGGTTAACGATCAGCCCCAGCATTTT